The 17 T cell receptor beta chains below come from one sample, sequenced in a study of blood T cell repertoires in COVID-19. Data came from immunoSEQ multiplex PCR; TCRdb stores just in-frame clones and leaves some out. The table lists roughly 670,000 clones, over 80% of them singletons. Sequencing was done on a sample of peripheral blood. The receptors were gathered from a woman under 30 with acute or convalescent COVID-19.

For the CDR3, the DNA is TGTGCCAGCAGCTTAGGGGGCAGTTTCGCGGACACCATATATTTT. Translating it yields CASSLGGSFADTIYF. This chain joins TRBV11-3 and TRBJ1-3; tentative D call: TRBD1 (5 bases). The V gene's germline CDR1 is SGHNT and CDR2 YENEEA. CDR3 length: 15 amino acids. V was trimmed by 1 base and J by 8 bases, leaving 15 bases between them.

The V gene is TRBV27, the J gene TRBJ1-2; D is undetermined. The CDR3 consists of 13 residues. CDR1 is MNHEY, CDR2 SMNVEV, per germline (reference sequence). V gave up 4 bases and J gave up 9 bases, with 15 bases separating them. The DNA for the CDR3 is TGTGCCAGCAGTTGGGGAGGGAATAGGAGCTACACCTTC. Its protein product is CASSWGGNRSYTF.

DNA for the CDR3: TGCGCCAGCAGTGGAGAAAGCAATCAGCCCCAGCATTTT. Its translation is CASSGESNQPQHF. The chain uses TRBV10-1 and TRBJ1-5; D is undetermined. V lost 4 bases, J lost 1 base, and 5 bases lay in between. The CDR3 loop spans 13 amino acids. Per the germline V gene, CDR1 is WNHNN and CDR2 is SYGVQD (reference sequence).

The rearrangement links TRBV11-2 to TRBJ2-2, with TRBD1 matching 8 bases. CDR3 length: 14 amino acids. Trimming at V came to 7 bases and at J to 4 bases, leaving 5 bases not matched to a gene. Germline CDR1 is SGHAT and CDR2 is FQNNGV. The CDR3 reads CASTDRELTGELFF. The CDR3 DNA follows: TGTGCCAGCACGGACAGGGAACTCACCGGGGAGCTGTTTTTT. The full variable domain, with the rest looked up from reference TRBV11-2 and TRBJ2-2, is EAGVAQSPRYKIIEKRQSVAFWCNPISGHATLYWYQQILGQGPKLLIQFQNNGVVDDSQLPKDRFSAERLKGVDSTLKIQPAKLEDSAVYLCASTDRELTGELFFGEGSRLTVL.

The chain recombines TRBV29-1 with TRBJ1-1; 7 bases are shared with TRBD1. There are 13 residues in the CDR3. Losses at the gene ends were 3 bases for V and 4 bases for J; bases not matched to a gene: 5. Germline V CDR1 and CDR2: SQVTM, ANQGSEA. CDR3 amino acids: CSVERTGGTEAFF. The CDR3 nucleotides read TGCAGCGTTGAGAGGACAGGAGGCACTGAAGCTTTCTTT.

The V gene is TRBV2, the J gene TRBJ1-1, with D unresolved. With 1 base removed from V and 1 base from J, the gap between germline ends came to 7 bases. This CDR3 comprises 14 residues. Per germline, CDR1 SNHLY and CDR2 FYNNEI. For the CDR3, the DNA is TGTGCCAGCAGTGAAGTCTTTCCGAACACTGAAGCTTTCTTT. Its protein product is CASSEVFPNTEAFF.

The chain is built from TRBV27 and TRBJ2-7; 11 nucleotides align to TRBD1. CDR1 is MNHEY and CDR2 is SMNVEV in the germline V gene (reference sequence). V trimming: 4 bases; J trimming: 5 bases; junction bases outside the gene matches: 4. There are 14 residues in the CDR3. The CDR3, as DNA: TGTGCCAGCAGTTCGGGACAGGGGGTCAACGAGCAGTACTTC. This encodes CASSSGQGVNEQYF.

The rearrangement uses TRBV29-1 and TRBJ2-1, with D maybe TRBD1 (5 bases). CDR1 and CDR2 (germline): SQVTM, ANQGSEA. This CDR3 region has 17 residues. V was clipped by 0 bases and J by 6 bases, with 21 bases between them. Here the CDR3 reads CSVEDIRQSRAPNEQFF. The CDR3 DNA follows: TGCAGCGTTGAAGATATCAGGCAGTCCAGGGCCCCCAATGAGCAGTTCTTC.

The DNA for the CDR3 is TGTGCCAGCAGTGACATTGACAGGGGGTACGAGCAGTACTTC. Translation: CASSDIDRGYEQYF. The chain uses TRBV6-1 and TRBJ2-7; 9 bases match TRBD1. Looked up from germline, CDR1 is MNHNS and CDR2 is SASEGT. The CDR3 contains 14 residues. After removal of 3 bases from V and 4 bases from J, the junction contained 4 bases not matched to a gene.

The V and J genes are TRBV10-3 and TRBJ1-2; D is possibly TRBD1 (5 bases). Trimming cost V 8 bases and J 7 bases, with 14 bases left between them. Per the germline V gene, CDR1 is ENHRY and CDR2 is SYGVKD. CDR3 length: 12 amino acids. The CDR3 loop is CAIWGSGVGYTF. CDR3 nucleotide sequence: TGTGCCATCTGGGGGTCGGGGGTTGGCTACACCTTC.

The chain combines TRBV3-1 (or the pseudogene TRBV3-2) with TRBJ2-1; no clear D. The V end was cut by 1 base, the J end by 9 bases, with 4 bases between. CDR3 length: 11 residues. Germline CDR1 and CDR2: LGHDT and YNNKEL (reference sequence). The CDR3 sequence: CASSQVSEQFF. In nucleotides, the CDR3 is TGTGCCAGCAGCCAAGTTAGTGAGCAGTTCTTC.

The rearrangement uses TRBV5-1 and TRBJ1-1; 8 nucleotides match TRBD1. This CDR3 spans 18 amino acids. Germline values: CDR1 SGHRS, CDR2 YFSETQ. V lost 9 bases, J lost 0 bases, and 19 bases stayed unmatched. CDR3 sequence reads: CAILAVRDRGVVNTEAFF. In DNA form, the CDR3 reads TGCGCCATCCTAGCAGTAAGAGACAGGGGAGTGGTGAACACTGAAGCTTTCTTT.

This clone was seen just once. V is TRBV4-3 and J is TRBJ1-2, with 11 bases aligning to TRBD1. CDR1 LGHNA and CDR2 YSLEER come from the germline V gene. V gave up 0 bases and J gave up 4 bases; unmatched junction bases: 7. This CDR3 has 17 amino acids. The CDR3 region is CASSQESRTGGGYGYTF. CDR3 sequence (DNA): TGCGCCAGCAGCCAAGAATCGAGGACAGGGGGCGGCTATGGCTACACCTTC.

This clone was seen only a few times. CDR3 nucleotides: TGTGCCAGCAGCTTACTAGCGGGGGGACCAACCGGGGAGCTGTTTTTT. Amino acid sequence: CASSLLAGGPTGELFF. V is TRBV7-8 and J is TRBJ2-2, with TRBD2 matching over 11 bases. With 2 bases clipped from V and 5 bases from J, the junction kept 4 bases outside the gene matches. Germline V lookup: CDR1 SGHVS, CDR2 FQNEAQ. CDR3 length: 16 amino acids.

About this clone: This same CDR3 is encoded by further DNA sequences in the sample. J is TRBJ2-7 and V is TRBV5-1; TRBD2 might be the D (5 bases). The CDR3 is 11 residues long. V was clipped by 2 bases and J by 6 bases, with 6 bases between them. The germline gives CDR1 SGHRS, CDR2 YFSETQ. CDR3 loop: CASSFGGEQYF. The CDR3 coding sequence is TGCGCCAGCAGCTTCGGAGGCGAGCAGTACTTC.

This chain uses TRBV13 with TRBJ1-2; TRBD1 matches at 7 bases. Germline V CDR1 and CDR2: PRHDT, FYEKMQ (reference sequence). V gave up 5 bases and J gave up 8 bases; unmatched junction bases: 14. CDR3 size: 15 residues. This chain's CDR3 is CASSEDGTEGYGYTF. For the CDR3, the DNA is TGTGCCAGCAGCGAGGACGGGACAGAGGGGTACGGCTACACCTTC.

The gene calls are TRBV24-1 and TRBJ2-5; TRBD1 matches at 7 bases. This CDR3 is built from 13 residues. V was clipped by 11 bases and J by 0 bases; unmatched bases: 5. The germline V gene has CDR1 KGHDR and CDR2 SFDVKD. CDR3 in amino acids: CAIGTDNQETQYF. In nucleotides, the CDR3 is TGTGCCATCGGGACAGATAACCAAGAGACCCAGTACTTC.